This T cell receptor (beta chain) was found in a study of T-cell reconstitution after alpha-beta-depleted transplantation in children. Whole-study results and caveats: By about two months after transplant, alpha-beta T cells reportedly arose from several hundred graft clones that had expanded. It was newly produced T cells that mostly accounted for T-cell counts and diversity one year after transplant.

A remark on this clonotype: The antigen is undetermined.

V was trimmed by 0 bases and J by 4 bases, leaving 12 bases between them. Germline assignment: CDR1 SNHLY and CDR2 FYNNEI. The CDR3 is made up of 15 amino acids. Library preparation (for TCRbeta) was performed with unique molecular identifiers. TCRdb re-analysed the PCR reads in MiXCR, keeping a single row per CDR3 protein. Altogether about 300,000 distinct CDR3 sequences are present, roughly 8.2% being singletons, with the ten largest covering around 10%. The TCR comes from a female patient aged 2 to 10 who had a stem cell transplant for Fanconi anemia, so the T cells may come from the graft donor. The chain carries TRBV2 and TRBJ1-2; no definite D call. Sequencing used peripheral blood, obtained 360 days after TCRalphabeta/CD19-depleted stem cell transplant. The CDR3 bases are TGTGCCAGCAGTGAAGCAATACATCAATCCTATGGCTACACCTTC. Translation: CASSEAIHQSYGYTF.